This T cell receptor beta chain comes out of a study of T cell repertoires in ileal Crohn's disease. About the research overall: About half of patients got postoperative therapy: around ten thiopurines, 18 anti-TNF. Findings and caveats of the study: Compared with non-smokers, active smokers at surgery showed more clonal expansions. Compared with CD4 T cells, sorted CD8 cells carried more expanded clones.

TCRdb's copy holds only in-frame clones and misses some; the assay was immunoSEQ multiplex PCR. The repertoire holds roughly 28,000 clones, with roughly three quarters as singletons. As to this clone: Its antigen is undetermined.

This CDR3 comprises 16 residues. Looked up from germline, CDR1 is LNHNV and CDR2 is YYDKDF (reference sequence). V shed 5 bases and J 0 bases; nucleotides not matched to a gene: 5. The specimen was ileal tissue. This clonotype originated in an adult with Crohn's disease. The chain has TRBV15 and TRBJ2-3; 10 bases are a match to TRBD1. CDR3 amino acids: CATSLRQGASTDTQYF. In nucleotides, the CDR3 is TGTGCCACCAGCCTACGACAGGGGGCAAGCACAGATACGCAGTATTTT.